The clone carrying this TCR beta chain was recorded many times. This sample stems from a study of T-cell memory formation after mild COVID-19. Study context: The two donors had largely donor-specific TCR clusters.

The CDR3 runs 11 residues. The germline CDR1 and CDR2 sequences are MGHRA and YSYEKL. The ends lost 8 bases at V and 6 bases at J; junction bases unmatched: 2. 5'RACE primed at constant segments yielded TCR alpha and TCR beta cDNA libraries bearing sample barcodes and UMIs. TCRdb re-called the 5' RACE reads with MiXCR, one entry per CDR3 protein. Altogether about 140,000 distinct CDR3 sequences are present, around 15% being singletons, with the ten largest covering around 27%. Material for sequencing was PBMCs or a T cell subset sorted from them (not recorded which). The receptor was isolated from an adult woman who had mild COVID-19 (a few samples of this study predate the infection). Cell type and time point are not known. The rearrangement joins TRBV4-1 to TRBJ1-2; 8 nucleotides align to TRBD1. The CDR3 nucleotides read TGCGCCAGCGGACAGGGTGATGGCTACACCTTC. Translation gives CASGQGDGYTF.